This TCR beta chain was documented in a study of blood T cell repertoires in COVID-19. The table came from immunoSEQ multiplex PCR; TCRdb's copy has only in-frame clones and leaves some out. This sample yields about 300,000 clones, of which approximately 85% are seen a single time; about 1.7% belongs to the top ten. The CDR3 consists of 16 residues. Trimming cost V 0 bases and J 3 bases, with 12 bases left between them. The germline CDR1 and CDR2 sequences are MGHDK and SYGVNS. This TCR was recovered from a woman in her 50s with acute or convalescent COVID-19. Sample: peripheral blood. The rearrangement links TRBV25-1 to TRBJ2-1, with D possibly matching TRBD2 (6 bases). Here the CDR3 reads CASSEYLGGVYNEQFF. In nucleotides, the CDR3 is TGTGCCAGCAGTGAATACTTGGGGGGAGTCTACAATGAGCAGTTCTTC.